This T cell receptor (beta chain) is from a study of shared clonotypes between healthy human individuals. General study findings and limits: For naive CD4 cells, around 5% of clonotypes were shared across a handful of donors.

The CDR3 consists of 14 residues. With V trimmed by 4 bases and J by 5 bases, 7 bases remained unmatched. Germline V lookup: CDR1 SEHNR, CDR2 FQNEAQ (reference sequence). The CD8 memory fraction combined CD45RO+ cells with TemRA cells (CCR7-negative CD45RA+). Sequencing was performed with immunoSEQ multiplex PCR; in TCRdb, only in-frame clones are kept and a portion is missing. The sample lists about 110,000 clones; roughly 70% were seen once. Of note for this clone: The antigen is not known.

The sample comprised memory CD8+ T cells sorted from blood. Subset of the sample: CD45RO+ cells pooled with CCR7-negative TemRA cells. This sequence joins TRBV7-9 and TRBJ2-7; 8 nucleotides line up with TRBD1. The sequence was collected from a woman aged 30 to 39 in good health. The CDR3 DNA reads as TGTGCCAGCAGCTCTGGACAGGGTTCCCACGAGCAGTACTTC. As protein: CASSSGQGSHEQYF.